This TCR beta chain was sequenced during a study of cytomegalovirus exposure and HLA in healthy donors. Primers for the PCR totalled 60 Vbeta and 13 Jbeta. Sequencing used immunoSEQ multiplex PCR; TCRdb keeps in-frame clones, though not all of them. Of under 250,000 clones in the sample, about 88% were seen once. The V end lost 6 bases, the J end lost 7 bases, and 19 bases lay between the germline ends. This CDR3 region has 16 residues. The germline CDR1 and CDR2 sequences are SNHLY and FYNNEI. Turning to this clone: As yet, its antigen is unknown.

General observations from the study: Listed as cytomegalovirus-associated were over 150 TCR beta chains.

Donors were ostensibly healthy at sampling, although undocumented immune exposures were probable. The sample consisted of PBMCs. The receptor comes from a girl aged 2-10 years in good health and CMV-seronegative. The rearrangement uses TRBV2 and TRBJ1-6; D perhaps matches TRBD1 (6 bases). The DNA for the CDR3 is TGTGCCAGCAGCCTAGGGGGTCCCACACTCAATTCACCCCTCCACTTT. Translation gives CASSLGGPTLNSPLHF.